This T cell receptor (beta chain) was recorded in a study of cytomegalovirus exposure and HLA in healthy donors. Study-wide results and caveats: Solely CMV serostatus was available to characterize immune exposure. Analyzed later, most CMV-associated TCR beta chains appeared HLA-restricted. The authors later found HLA-associated TCR beta chains more clonally expanded than equally common others.

Use of 60 Vbeta and 13 Jbeta primers characterized the PCR. Sequenced by immunoSEQ multiplex PCR; TCRdb stores in-frame clones only, minus some. The data hold about 140,000 clones, with roughly 86% observed a single time. Regarding this clone: Its antigen remains unidentified.

Per germline, CDR1 SGHRS and CDR2 YFSETQ. The CDR3 spans 16 residues. V was clipped by 1 base and J by 6 bases; unmatched bases: 7. The chain recombines TRBV5-1 with TRBJ2-1; TRBD2 matches 10 bases. The sequence was collected from a woman in her forties in good health and CMV-seronegative. Sequences were obtained from PBMCs. This chain's CDR3 is CASSLPLAGESNEQFF. The CDR3 DNA follows: TGCGCCAGCAGCTTGCCGCTAGCGGGAGAGTCCAATGAGCAGTTCTTC.